These 22 T cell receptor beta chains originate from one sample sequenced in a study of vaccination and CD4 T cells after COVID-19. The assay that was used to sequence DNA from cultured CD4+ T cells was the Oncomine TCR Beta short-read assay. TCRdb independently ran MiXCR on the PCR reads; one entry per CDR3 protein. The sample lists thousands of distinct CDR3 sequences; around 69% were seen once. No antigen is known for these receptors. This sample's treatment: approximately 11-day PBMC culture with coronavirus spike peptide pools or control peptides (ViraFEST assay). Sequencing input: CD4+ T cells from blood, cultured in vitro. Every receptor here comes from a human donor who had recovered from COVID-19.

V and J are TRBV7-2 and TRBJ2-5, with D perhaps matching TRBD1 (5 bases). The CDR3 covers 14 residues. V dropped 5 bases and J dropped 4 bases, with 14 bases sitting between them. Germline V gives CDR1 SGHTA, CDR2 FQGNSA. This CDR3 is CASSPPAGPETQYF. The CDR3 DNA sequence: TGTGCCAGCAGCCCCCCAGCAGGGCCAGAGACCCAGTACTTC.

The gene calls are TRBV7-2 and TRBJ1-1; D remains unclear. The V and J ends lost 5 bases and 4 bases respectively, with 11 bases between them. This CDR3 comprises 13 residues. Germline CDR1 reads SGHTA; CDR2 reads FQGNSA. This CDR3 is CASSPQRGTEAFF. DNA for the CDR3: TGTGCCAGCAGCCCCCAGCGAGGCACTGAAGCTTTCTTT.

CDR3 loop: CATRSTGGYGYTF. CDR3 bases: TGTGCCACCCGATCGACAGGGGGCTATGGCTACACCTTC. J is TRBJ1-2 and V is TRBV24-1, with TRBD1 matching 9 bases. Germline-derived CDR1 and CDR2 are KGHDR and SFDVKD. This CDR3 contains 13 residues. With V trimmed by 9 bases and J by 4 bases, 5 bases remained unmatched.

The chain carries TRBV7-9 and TRBJ2-7; D not resolved. V gave up 3 bases and J gave up 3 bases, with 15 bases separating them. The CDR3 sequence is 15 residues long. CDR1 is SEHNR and CDR2 is FQNEAQ in the germline V gene (reference sequence). DNA for the CDR3: TGTGCCAGCAGCTTCGGGCCACCTACCTACTACGAGCAGTACTTC. Its translation is CASSFGPPTYYEQYF.

V is TRBV6-1 and J is TRBJ2-7; a weak D match, TRBD1 (7 bases). This CDR3 is 15 amino acids long. V shed 6 bases and J shed 7 bases, with 22 bases lying between them. Looked up from germline, CDR1 is MNHNS and CDR2 is SASEGT. The CDR3 coding sequence is TGTGCCAGCAGCGGCCAATCAGGGGGGAAAAGGGAGCAGTACTTC. It yields the protein CASSGQSGGKREQYF.

This clonotype was picked up a small number of times. The chain uses TRBV15 and TRBJ2-2; 8 nucleotides line up with TRBD1. V dropped 6 bases and J dropped 1; count of bases not matched to a gene: 4. This CDR3 contains 15 residues. Germline loops: CDR1 LNHNV, CDR2 YYDKDF (reference sequence). The CDR3 DNA is TGTGCCACCAGGGAGGACAGGGAGAACACCGGGGAGCTGTTTTTT. This encodes CATREDRENTGELFF.

The V and J genes are TRBV20-1 and TRBJ2-5, with D uncertain. Germline V gene lookup returns CDR1 DFQATT and CDR2 SNEGSKA (reference sequence). CDR3 size: 13 residues. Between the trimmed V and J ends, which lost 0 bases and 5 bases, there was a span of 10 bases. The chain's CDR3 is CSARDSPGETQYF. For the CDR3, the DNA is TGCAGTGCTAGAGACTCACCCGGGGAGACCCAGTACTTC.

This chain links TRBV25-1 with TRBJ1-6, with D perhaps matching TRBD1 (5 bases). The CDR3 is 16 residues long. The germline gives CDR1 MGHDK, CDR2 SYGVNS. V lost 7 bases and J 0 bases, leaving 13 bases between the germline ends. CDR3 loop: CASMGQGSSYNSPLHF. The CDR3, as DNA: TGTGCCAGCATGGGCCAGGGCAGCTCCTATAATTCACCCCTCCACTTT.

The rearrangement joins TRBV11-3 to TRBJ2-5, with 7 bases that match TRBD2. The CDR3 covers 16 residues. Germline assignment: CDR1 SGHNT and CDR2 YENEEA. V dropped 0 bases and J dropped 4; count of bases not matched to a gene: 8. The CDR3 here is CASSLDWAPGGETQYF. In nucleotides, the CDR3 is TGTGCCAGCAGCTTAGATTGGGCCCCGGGGGGAGAGACCCAGTACTTC.

The gene calls are TRBV10-3 and TRBJ1-2; D is possibly TRBD1 (6 bases). Germline values: CDR1 ENHRY, CDR2 SYGVKD. V lost 1 base, J lost 7 bases, and 7 bases lay in between. The CDR3 has 12 residues. The CDR3 DNA reads TGTGCCATCAGTGAGTGGGGGCTTGGCTACACCTTC. This encodes CAISEWGLGYTF.

The rearrangement uses TRBV11-2 and TRBJ1-2, with 7 nucleotides matching TRBD1. The junction had 6 bases not matched to a gene; V was cut back by 3 bases and J by 8 bases. The V gene's germline CDR1 is SGHAT and CDR2 FQNNGV. The CDR3 spans 13 residues. Here the CDR3 reads CASSFSGGWGYTF. The DNA for the CDR3 is TGTGCCAGCAGCTTCTCAGGGGGTTGGGGCTACACCTTC.

J is TRBJ2-7 and V is TRBV28; possible D gene TRBD2, 5 bases. CDR3 length: 13 amino acids. V dropped 6 bases and J dropped 3 bases, with 12 bases sitting between them. The germline CDR1 and CDR2 sequences are MDHEN and SYDVKM. Here the CDR3 DNA reads TGTGCCAGCAGCCCGGACTGGAACTACGAGCAGTACTTC. Translated: CASSPDWNYEQYF.

This clonotype was seen a single time. The chain carries TRBV6-1 and TRBJ1-5, with D possibly matching TRBD1 (5 bases). Germline values: CDR1 MNHNS, CDR2 SASEGT. V gave up 6 bases and J gave up 15 bases, with 15 bases separating them. The CDR3 is 11 residues long. This CDR3 is CASREQVALHF. The CDR3, as DNA: TGTGCCAGCAGGGAACAGGTGGCATTGCATTTT.

Written as DNA, the CDR3 is TGTGCCAGCAGTTACTCTCGTCCCCCTGGACTAGCGGGAGTTCGAGAGACCCAGTACTTC. Residues: CASSYSRPPGLAGVRETQYF. The chain employs TRBV6-5 and TRBJ2-5, with 13 bases that match TRBD2. V lost 0 bases, J lost 4 bases, and 14 bases stayed unmatched. The CDR3 covers 20 residues. Germline CDR1 reads MNHEY; CDR2 reads SVGAGI.

V is TRBV27 and J is TRBJ1-5; 8 nucleotides agree with TRBD1. The CDR3 contains 17 residues. Germline V gene lookup returns CDR1 MNHEY and CDR2 SMNVEV (reference sequence). With 0 bases clipped from V and 2 bases from J, the junction kept 6 bases outside the gene matches. For the CDR3, the DNA is TGTGCCAGCAGTTTATCCCCCAGGGGGCTTCGCAATCAGCCCCAGCATTTT. Its translation is CASSLSPRGLRNQPQHF.

V and J are TRBV27 and TRBJ2-7; 12 positions agree with TRBD2. Germline V gives CDR1 MNHEY, CDR2 SMNVEV (reference sequence). V gave up 5 bases and J gave up 4 bases; unmatched junction bases: 12. The CDR3 runs to 17 residues. The CDR3 coding sequence is TGTGCCAGCAGTCTCATCTCTAGCGGGAGGGCCCTTTACGAGCAGTACTTC. The encoded protein is CASSLISSGRALYEQYF.

This clonotype was observed a handful of times. The chain combines TRBV4-3 with TRBJ1-1, with D unclear. The length of the CDR3 is 14 residues. From germline, CDR1 is LGHNA and CDR2 YSLEER. Trimming took 3 bases from V and 2 from J, leaving 10 bases between them. The chain's CDR3 is CASSQVLGNTEAFF. The CDR3 bases are TGCGCCAGCAGCCAGGTCCTCGGAAACACTGAAGCTTTCTTT.

CDR3 residues: CSAPVPWGGNEQFF. The CDR3 DNA reads TGCAGTGCTCCGGTCCCATGGGGGGGGAATGAGCAGTTCTTC. This chain links TRBV20-1 with TRBJ2-1; 7 nucleotides line up with TRBD2. The germline CDR1 and CDR2 sequences are DFQATT and SNEGSKA (reference sequence). Losses at the gene ends were 5 bases for V and 7 bases for J; bases not matched to a gene: 11. The CDR3 spans 14 residues.

V gene TRBV6-2 or TRBV6-3 combines with J gene TRBJ2-3; TRBD1 is a possible D gene (6 bases). The V end lost 5 bases, the J end lost 0 bases, and 15 bases lay between the germline ends. The CDR3 has 16 residues. The germline V gene encodes CDR1 MNHEY and CDR2 SVGEGT. The chain's CDR3 is CASSRPGAFSTDTQYF. The CDR3 DNA reads TGTGCCAGCAGTCGCCCAGGGGCCTTTAGCACAGATACGCAGTATTTT.

This chain links TRBV20-1 with TRBJ2-7; 8 bases are a match to TRBD2. The CDR3 sequence is 15 residues long. Trimming removed 5 bases from V and 7 bases from J; junction bases left unmatched: 16. Per germline, CDR1 DFQATT and CDR2 SNEGSKA (reference sequence). The CDR3 loop reads CSAPRAASGLREQYF. CDR3 nucleotides: TGCAGTGCTCCACGGGCGGCTAGCGGGTTGAGGGAGCAGTACTTC.

Written as DNA, the CDR3 is TGTGCCAGCAGCGGGCGGCAGGGAGGAGAGACCCAGTACTTC. As protein: CASSGRQGGETQYF. The rearrangement joins TRBV11-3 to TRBJ2-5; perhaps TRBD2 as D (6 bases). The V and J ends lost 5 bases and 4 bases respectively, with 14 bases between them. The CDR3 extends over 14 amino acids. Germline CDR1 and CDR2: SGHNT and YENEEA.

The chain links TRBV12-3 or TRBV12-4 to TRBJ1-5; D is uncertain. The CDR3 covers 16 residues. Between the trimmed V and J ends, which lost 4 bases and 6 bases, there was a span of 19 bases. The CDR3 nucleotides are TGTGCCAGCAGTTATGAGGCCAGCCCTTTCGGTCAGCCCCAGCATTTT. Amino acids: CASSYEASPFGQPQHF.